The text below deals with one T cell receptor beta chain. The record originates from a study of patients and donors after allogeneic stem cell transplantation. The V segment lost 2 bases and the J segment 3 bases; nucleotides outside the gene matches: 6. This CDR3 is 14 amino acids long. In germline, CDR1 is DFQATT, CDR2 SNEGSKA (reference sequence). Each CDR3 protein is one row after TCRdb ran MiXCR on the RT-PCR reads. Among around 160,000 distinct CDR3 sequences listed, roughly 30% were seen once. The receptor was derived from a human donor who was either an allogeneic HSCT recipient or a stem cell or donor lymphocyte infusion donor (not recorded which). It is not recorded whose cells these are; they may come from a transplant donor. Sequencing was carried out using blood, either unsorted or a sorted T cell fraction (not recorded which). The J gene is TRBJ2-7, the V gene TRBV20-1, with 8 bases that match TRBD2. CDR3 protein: CSARWTGGDYEQYF. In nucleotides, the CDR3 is TGCAGTGCTAGATGGACGGGAGGGGACTACGAGCAGTACTTC.